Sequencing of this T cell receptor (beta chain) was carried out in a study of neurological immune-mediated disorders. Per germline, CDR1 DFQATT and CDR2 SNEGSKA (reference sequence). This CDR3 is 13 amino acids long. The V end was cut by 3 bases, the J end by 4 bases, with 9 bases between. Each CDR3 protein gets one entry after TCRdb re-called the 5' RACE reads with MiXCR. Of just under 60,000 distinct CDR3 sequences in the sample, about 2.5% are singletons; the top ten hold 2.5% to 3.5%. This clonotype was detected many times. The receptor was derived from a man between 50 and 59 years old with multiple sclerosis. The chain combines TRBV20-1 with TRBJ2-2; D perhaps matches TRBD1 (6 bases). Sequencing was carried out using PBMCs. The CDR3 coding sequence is TGCAGTGCTAGGAGAGGGGGCACCGGGGAGCTGTTTTTT. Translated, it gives CSARRGGTGELFF.